This T cell receptor (beta chain) was documented in a study of OX40 agonist ivuxolimab in advanced cancers. Trimming left V 4 bases short and J 8 bases short, with 22 bases between. The length of the CDR3 is 17 residues. Looked up from germline, CDR1 is SGHKS and CDR2 is YYEKEE (reference sequence). Sequencing was performed with immunoSEQ multiplex PCR; in TCRdb, only in-frame clones are kept and a portion is missing. This sample yields some 14,000 clones, of which nearly 80% are seen a single time; less than 35% belongs to the top ten. The starting material was CD4+ or CD8+ T cells sorted from blood, obtained in a trial of the OX40 agonist ivuxolimab. The receptor's source is an adult with an advanced solid tumor such as melanoma, head and neck, liver or kidney cancer. The chain is built from TRBV5-5 and TRBJ1-6; D uncertain. CDR3 sequence: CASSPRKEPPHYSPLHF. The CDR3 DNA reads TGTGCCAGCAGCCCCCGGAAGGAGCCTCCCCATTATTCACCCCTCCACTTT.